This TCR beta chain emerged from a study of OX40 agonist ivuxolimab in advanced cancers. Only a few counts were recorded for this clone. Trimming pared 5 bases from V and 0 bases from J, leaving 8 bases between. The CDR3 extends over 13 amino acids. Germline CDR1 is MNHEY and CDR2 is SMNVEV (reference sequence). Here immunoSEQ multiplex PCR was the method, and the copy in TCRdb shows in-frame clones only, minus some. The profile shows about 59,000 clones, around 92% of them singletons. The receptor's source is an adult with an advanced solid tumor such as melanoma, head and neck, liver or kidney cancer. The input for sequencing was CD4+ or CD8+ T cells sorted from blood, taken in a trial of the OX40 agonist ivuxolimab. V gene TRBV27 combines with J gene TRBJ2-7; D unclear. CDR3 amino acids: CASSQMSSYEQYF. CDR3 coding DNA: TGTGCCAGCAGTCAGATGAGCTCCTACGAGCAGTACTTC.